Listed below are T cell receptor beta chains from one sample, sequenced in a study of PD-1 blockade in classical Hodgkin lymphoma. Some clones are missing from TCRdb's copy, which holds only in-frame ones; the method was immunoSEQ multiplex PCR. The sample yields about 31,000 clones, just over 70% seen once. The sample in question was peripheral blood mononuclear cells (PBMCs), obtained before the second cycle of nivolumab. The receptor source for this set is a human donor with classical Hodgkin lymphoma. Each CDR3 is given with its conserved first and last residue. A D gene is named only where the DNA matches it firmly. Only some rows state a clone size, as once, few, many or a class for expanded clones.

>-|TRBD2|TRBV18|TRBJ2-5|16
TGTGCCAGCTCACGCTTTCGAAAGCGGGAACAAGAGACCCAGTACTTC
CASSRFRKREQETQYF
>once|-|TRBV6-5|TRBJ2-2|13
TGTGCCAGCAGGTACAGGGATTCCGGGGAGCTGTTTTTT
CASRYRDSGELFF
>-|-|TRBV27|TRBJ2-3|14
TGTGCCAGCAGTTGGGGGGAGCTAACAGATACGCAGTATTTT
CASSWGELTDTQYF
>-|TRBD2|TRBV5-1|TRBJ2-1|16
TGCGCCAGCAGCTTGACTAGCGGGAGCTCCTACAATGAGCAGTTCTTC
CASSLTSGSSYNEQFF
>-|-|TRBV18|TRBJ2-1|14
TGTGCCAGCTCACCACCGGGGGGTTACAATGAGCAGTTCTTC
CASSPPGGYNEQFF
>-|-|TRBV5-5|TRBJ2-1|13
TGTGCCAGCAGCTTGTGGTCCTCCGCACTGCAGTTCTTC
CASSLWSSALQFF
>few|-|TRBV13|TRBJ2-2|13
TGTGCCAGCAGCCCCGGGGGAACCGGGGAGCTGTTTTTT
CASSPGGTGELFF
>-|TRBD2|TRBV27|TRBJ2-1|16
TGTGCCAGCAGTTTAGGGAGCGGGAGGGGTTACAATGAGCAGTTCTTC
CASSLGSGRGYNEQFF
>-|TRBD2|TRBV27|TRBJ2-3|14
TGTGCCAGCAGTAGCGGGGGGGCCATTAGTACGCAGTATTTT
CASSSGGAISTQYF
>-|-|TRBV7-9|TRBJ1-1|13
TGTGCCACCTCTTTCGAACAGAACACTGAAGCTTTCTTT
CATSFEQNTEAFF
>medium-sized|-|TRBV5-4|TRBJ2-1|16
TGTGCCAGCAGCCCTTTTGGACTAAGCTCCTACAATGAGCAGTTCTTC
CASSPFGLSSYNEQFF
>-|-|TRBV20-1|TRBJ2-7|11
TGCAGTGCTAGTAACGGCTACGAGCAGTACTTC
CSASNGYEQYF
>-|-|TRBV6-5|TRBJ2-3|14
TGTGCCAGCAGTCTAGGGGCCCCTTTCGATACGCAGTATTTT
CASSLGAPFDTQYF
>-|TRBD1|TRBV30|TRBJ1-2|14
TGTGCCTGGAGAGAGTTGGACAGGGGGCTCGGCTACACCTTC
CAWRELDRGLGYTF
>-|-|TRBV4-3|TRBJ1-2|16
TGCGCCAGCAGCCAAGATCAAAGAGGGGACCTCTATGGCTACACCTTC
CASSQDQRGDLYGYTF
>-|TRBD2|TRBV19|TRBJ2-7|16
TGTGCCAGTAGTATAACAATAGCGGGAGTGTCCTACGAGCAGTACTTC
CASSITIAGVSYEQYF
>-|-|TRBV6-5|TRBJ2-7|15
TGTGCCAGCAGTTACTCGACAGCGAGATCGGCCGAGCAGTACTTC
CASSYSTARSAEQYF
>-|TRBD1|TRBV11-2|TRBJ1-6|15
TGTGCCAGCAGCTTAGATCGGACAGGGAATTCACCCCTCCACTTT
CASSLDRTGNSPLHF
>once|-|TRBV6-5|TRBJ2-5|14
TGTGCCAGCAGTTACGTCGGGGATCAAGAGACCCAGTACTTC
CASSYVGDQETQYF
>-|TRBD2|TRBV13|TRBJ2-3|17
TGTGCCAGCAGCTCCTGGTTGGGACTAGCGGGATCGGATACGCAGTATTTT
CASSSWLGLAGSDTQYF
>-|TRBD2|TRBV29-1|TRBJ2-2|17
TGCAGCGTTGTAGGGACTAGCGGGGGGCAAAACACCGGGGAGCTGTTTTTT
CSVVGTSGGQNTGELFF
>-|TRBD2|TRBV7-2|TRBJ2-7|15
TGTGCCAGCAGCTTAGGTAGCGGGAGTAAATACGAGCAGTACTTC
CASSLGSGSKYEQYF
>-|-|TRBV5-4|TRBJ1-2|13
TGTGCCAGCAGCTTGGAGGGACACTATGGCTACACCTTC
CASSLEGHYGYTF
>-|-|TRBV6-5|TRBJ1-1|15
TGTGCCAGCAGTTACTCGAGTTGGGGGGCCGGTGAAGCTTTCTTT
CASSYSSWGAGEAFF
>-|-|TRBV5-4|TRBJ1-2|14
TGTGCCAGCAGCTTAATGGGGGGCAGGTATGGCTACACCTTC
CASSLMGGRYGYTF
>-|TRBD2|TRBV5-6|TRBJ2-3|15
TGTGCCAGCAGCTTGACTAGCGGGGGTACAGGTACGCAGTATTTT
CASSLTSGGTGTQYF
>-|-|TRBV28|TRBJ1-6|16
TGTGCCAGCAGCTCTAGAGTAAGCTCCTATAATTCACCCCTCCACTTT
CASSSRVSSYNSPLHF
>few|-|TRBV19|TRBJ2-3|11
TGTGCCAGTAGCGTAGGAGATACGCAGTATTTT
CASSVGDTQYF
>few|-|TRBV27|TRBJ2-1|13
TGTGCCAGCAGTTTATCGGACTACAATGAGCAGTTCTTC
CASSLSDYNEQFF
>-|TRBD2|TRBV2|TRBJ2-7|13
TGTGCCAGCATATACGGACTAGCGGGCGAGCAGTACTTC
CASIYGLAGEQYF
>once|-|TRBV5-4|TRBJ1-3|11
TGTGCCAGCTTTCCAGGGGACACCATATATTTT
CASFPGDTIYF
>-|-|TRBV18|TRBJ1-5|14
TGTGCCAGCTCACCACGGGGGGCTAGGCAGCCCCAGCATTTT
CASSPRGARQPQHF
>medium-sized|-|TRBV30|TRBJ1-2|14
TGTGCCTGGAGTGTGGGAGGGGCCGGCTATGGCTACACCTTC
CAWSVGGAGYGYTF
>once|-|TRBV7-9|TRBJ2-7|12
TGTGCCAGCAGCCCTGACAGAGCCGAGCAGTACTTC
CASSPDRAEQYF
>-|-|TRBV7-2|TRBJ2-3|13
TGTGCCAGCAGCTCTTTTGGCACAGATACGCAGTATTTT
CASSSFGTDTQYF
>-|-|TRBV5-4|TRBJ2-1|20
TGTGCCAGCAGCTTGGGGTATGGGGGCAGGGGCCTTGGCTCCTACAATGAGCAGTTCTTC
CASSLGYGGRGLGSYNEQFF
>-|TRBD1|TRBV19|TRBJ1-1|14
TGTGCCAGTAGTTTCGCAGGGGGGAGCACTGAAGCTTTCTTT
CASSFAGGSTEAFF
>-|TRBD1|TRBV5-1|TRBJ2-2|15
TGCGCCAGCAGCTTGTTCACAGGGGGGACCGGGGAGCTGTTTTTT
CASSLFTGGTGELFF
>-|-|TRBV18|TRBJ2-5|14
TGTGCCAGCTCACCCTGGGGAGGTGGAGAGACCCAGTACTTC
CASSPWGGGETQYF
>-|-|TRBV28|TRBJ2-3|15
TGTGCCAGCAGTTTACAGTTACTGTTCACAGATACGCAGTATTTT
CASSLQLLFTDTQYF
>-|-|TRBV6-6|TRBJ2-7|13
TGTGCCAGCAGTTATAGACGGGCCTACGAGCAGTACTTC
CASSYRRAYEQYF
>-|-|TRBV29-1|TRBJ2-7|13
TGCAGCGTTGAAGAGGTAGCGAGCTACGAGCAGTACTTC
CSVEEVASYEQYF
>medium-sized|TRBD2|TRBV30|TRBJ2-3|15
TGTGCCTGGAACCTAGCGGGAGTGGGGTTTGATACGCAGTATTTT
CAWNLAGVGFDTQYF
>medium-sized|TRBD1|TRBV28|TRBJ1-2|15
TGTGCCAGCAGTTTCCCCATGCCAGGGGGCTATGGCTACACCTTC
CASSFPMPGGYGYTF
>-|TRBD2|TRBV6-5|TRBJ2-2|14
TGTGCCAGCAGCCTAGCGGGAGGGACCGGGGAGCTGTTTTTT
CASSLAGGTGELFF
>-|-|TRBV2|TRBJ2-7|13
TGTGCCAGCAGTGAAGGCAGAGCCTACGAGCAGTACTTC
CASSEGRAYEQYF
>few|-|TRBV7-9|TRBJ2-3|13
TGTGCCAGCAGCTTACCTTACACAGATACGCAGTATTTT
CASSLPYTDTQYF
>-|-|TRBV7-8|TRBJ2-1|16
TGTGCCAGCAGCGATACGATGCGGGCCTCCTACAATGAGCAGTTCTTC
CASSDTMRASYNEQFF
>-|TRBD1|TRBV27|TRBJ2-5|14
TGTGCCAGCAGCCTCGCAGGACAGGCGGAGACCCAGTACTTC
CASSLAGQAETQYF
>-|-|TRBV5-1|TRBJ2-2|14
TGCGCCAGCGGCTCAGGGGTGAACACCGGGGAGCTGTTTTTT
CASGSGVNTGELFF
>-|TRBD2|TRBV5-1|TRBJ2-5|16
TGCGCCAGCAGCCGGACTAGCGGGGGGGCCGGGGAGACCCAGTACTTC
CASSRTSGGAGETQYF
>-|-|TRBV28|TRBJ1-5|13
TGTGCCAGCAGTACCTCGGGAAATCAGCCCCAGCATTTT
CASSTSGNQPQHF
>-|TRBD1|TRBV2|TRBJ1-1|16
TGTGCCAGCAGTGTGACAGGGGCCGGGGGGAATACTGAAGCTTTCTTT
CASSVTGAGGNTEAFF
>-|TRBD1|TRBV18|TRBJ1-5|15
TGTGCCAGCTCACCCGGGACAGGGGGCTTTCAGCCCCAGCATTTT
CASSPGTGGFQPQHF